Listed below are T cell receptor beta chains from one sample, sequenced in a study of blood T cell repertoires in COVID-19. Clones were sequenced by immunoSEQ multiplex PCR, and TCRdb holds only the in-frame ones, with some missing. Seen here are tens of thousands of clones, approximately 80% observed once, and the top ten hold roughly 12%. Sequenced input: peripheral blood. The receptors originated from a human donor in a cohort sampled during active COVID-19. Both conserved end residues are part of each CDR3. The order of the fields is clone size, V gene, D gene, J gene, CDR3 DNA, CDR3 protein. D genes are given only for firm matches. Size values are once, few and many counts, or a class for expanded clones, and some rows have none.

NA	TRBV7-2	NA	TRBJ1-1	TGTGCCAGCAGCCCGCGAGGGGGACCGAACACTGAAGCTTTCTTT	CASSPRGGPNTEAFF
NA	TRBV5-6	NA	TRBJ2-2	TGTGCCAGCAGCTTGGTCGGGGAGAACACCGGGGAGCTGTTTTTT	CASSLVGENTGELFF
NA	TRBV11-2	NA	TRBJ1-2	TGTGCCAGCAGCTTAGGGTGGCAGGGATTTGATGGCTACACCTTC	CASSLGWQGFDGYTF
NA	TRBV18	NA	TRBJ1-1	TGTGCCAGCCATCGCTCGAGGAACGAAAACACTGAAGCTTTCTTT	CASHRSRNENTEAFF
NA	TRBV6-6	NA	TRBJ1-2	TGTGCCAGCAGTCGTGCGGCCTCGGCTCTAGAGGATGGCTACACCTTC	CASSRAASALEDGYTF
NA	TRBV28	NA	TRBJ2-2	TGTGCCAGCAGTTTGGAGGGCGGGGAGCTGTTTTTT	CASSLEGGELFF
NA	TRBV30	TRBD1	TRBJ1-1	TGTGCCTGGAGTGCGGCGGGACAGGGGCCCACTGAAGCTTTCTTT	CAWSAAGQGPTEAFF
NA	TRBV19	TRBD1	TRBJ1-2	TGTGCCAGTACCAGGGACAGCTATGGCTACACCTTC	CASTRDSYGYTF
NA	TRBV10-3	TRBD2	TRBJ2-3	TGTGCCATCAGTGATGGAAGCGGGGGGACAGATACGCAGTATTTT	CAISDGSGGTDTQYF
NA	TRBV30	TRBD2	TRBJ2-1	TGTGCCTGGAGTGGTGGGCGGGGGGATGAGCAGTTCTTC	CAWSGGRGDEQFF
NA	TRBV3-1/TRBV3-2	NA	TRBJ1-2	TGTGCCAGCAGCGACGACTCGGGTCATGGCTACACCTTC	CASSDDSGHGYTF
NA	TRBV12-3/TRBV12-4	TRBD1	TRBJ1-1	TGTGCCAGCAGCAGACAGGGCCACACTGAAGCTTTCTTT	CASSRQGHTEAFF
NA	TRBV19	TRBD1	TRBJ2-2	TGTGCCAGTAGTATTGAACGGGCCGGGACAGGGGTCACCACCGGGGAGCTGTTTTTT	CASSIERAGTGVTTGELFF
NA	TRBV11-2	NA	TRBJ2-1	TGTGCCAGCAGCCCCGCGACTAACTTGGGGAATGAGCAGTTCTTC	CASSPATNLGNEQFF
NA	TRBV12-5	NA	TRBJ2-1	TGTGCTAGTGCCGGGACAACCAATGAGCAGTTCTTC	CASAGTTNEQFF
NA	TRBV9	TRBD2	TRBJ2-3	TGTGCCAGCAGCCCCAGACTAGCGGGGGGCCTTTCGGGCACAGATACGCAGTATTTT	CASSPRLAGGLSGTDTQYF
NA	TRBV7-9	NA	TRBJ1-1	TGTGCCAGCAGCTTAGGGGGCTCGTCGTCCGCTGAAGCTTTCTTT	CASSLGGSSSAEAFF
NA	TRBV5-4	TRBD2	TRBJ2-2	TGTGCCAGCAGCCCCAACCCCGGGAGGAGCACCGGGGAGCTGTTTTTT	CASSPNPGRSTGELFF
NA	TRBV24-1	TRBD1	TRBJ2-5	TGTGCCACCAGTGACCCCGGGACAGGGGGTGAGACCCAGTACTTC	CATSDPGTGGETQYF
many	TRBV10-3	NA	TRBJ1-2	TGTGCCATCAGTGAGTTAAACCGGGACTACACCTTC	CAISELNRDYTF
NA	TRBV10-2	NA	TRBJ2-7	TGCGCCAGCAGTGGACAGTCCATGAGAAGCTACGAGCAGTACTTC	CASSGQSMRSYEQYF
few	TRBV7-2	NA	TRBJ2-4	TGTGCCAGCAGCTTAACAGCAGCCAAAAACATTCAGTACTTC	CASSLTAAKNIQYF
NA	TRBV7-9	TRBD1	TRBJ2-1	TGTGCCAGCAGCCCCCTAGGGGGCCCCTACAATGAGCAGTTCTTC	CASSPLGGPYNEQFF
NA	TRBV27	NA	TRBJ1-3	TGTGCCAGCAGTTCCGTTGACAGAGGCGACGGAAACACCATATATTTT	CASSSVDRGDGNTIYF